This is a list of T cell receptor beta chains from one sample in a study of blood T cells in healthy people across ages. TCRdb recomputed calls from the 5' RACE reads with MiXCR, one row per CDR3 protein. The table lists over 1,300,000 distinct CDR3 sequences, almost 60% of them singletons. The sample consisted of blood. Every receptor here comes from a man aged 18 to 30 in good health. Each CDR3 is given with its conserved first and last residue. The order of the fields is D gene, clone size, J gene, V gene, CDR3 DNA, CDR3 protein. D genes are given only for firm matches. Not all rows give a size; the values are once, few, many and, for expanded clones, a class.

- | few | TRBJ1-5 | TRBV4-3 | TGCGCCAGCAGCCAAGATCTAGTACAGGAGAATCAGCCCCAGCATTTT | CASSQDLVQENQPQHF
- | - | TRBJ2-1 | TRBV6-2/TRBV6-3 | TGTGCCAGCTGTTTCCCCCACGGGGGGCAGTTCTTC | CASCFPHGGQFF
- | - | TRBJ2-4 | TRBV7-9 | TGTGCCAGCAGCCTAGACGTGACTCAGTACTTC | CASSLDVTQYF
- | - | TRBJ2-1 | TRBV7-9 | TGTGCCAGCAGCGCATCAAGGGTAGAGGAGCAGTTCTTC | CASSASRVEEQFF
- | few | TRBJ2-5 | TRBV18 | TGTGCCAGCTCACCCGAAGACGAAGAGACCCAGTACTTC | CASSPEDEETQYF
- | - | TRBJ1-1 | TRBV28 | TGTGCCAGCAGTTTATTTCAGGTGTCGGGGTGGAGGAACACTGAAGCTTTCTTT | CASSLFQVSGWRNTEAFF
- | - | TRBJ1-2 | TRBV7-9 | TGTGCCAGCAGCACACCGACGGGGTACTATGGCTACACCTTC | CASSTPTGYYGYTF
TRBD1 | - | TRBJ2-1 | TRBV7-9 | TGTGCCAGCAGCTTGACAGGGGGCGCAGGACTCAATGAGCAGTTCTTC | CASSLTGGAGLNEQFF
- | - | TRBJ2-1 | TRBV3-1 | TGTGCCAGCAGCCAAGATGTGCCAAGGGAGCAGTTCTTC | CASSQDVPREQFF
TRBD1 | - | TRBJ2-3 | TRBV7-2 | TGTGCCAGCAGCGGGGACAGGGGAAGGGCAGATACGCAGTATTTT | CASSGDRGRADTQYF
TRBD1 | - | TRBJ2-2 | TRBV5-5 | TGCGCCAGCAGCTTGGGACCGGGACAGGGGGCTCCCGGGGAGCTGTTTTTT | CASSLGPGQGAPGELFF
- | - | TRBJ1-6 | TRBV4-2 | TGTGCCAGCAGCCAAGGCGCGTTGTCCTCACCCCTCCACTTT | CASSQGALSSPLHF
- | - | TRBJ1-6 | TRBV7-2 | TGTGCCAGCAGCTTAGGGGGCGTTTATAATTCACCCCTCCACTTT | CASSLGGVYNSPLHF
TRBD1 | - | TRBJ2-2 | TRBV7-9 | TGTGCCAGCAGCCCTACCGACAGGGCCCGGCGATCCGGGGAGCTGTTTTTT | CASSPTDRARRSGELFF
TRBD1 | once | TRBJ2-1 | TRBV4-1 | TGCGCCAGCAGCCAAGATCCGGGACAGGGCTACTACAATGAGCAGTTCTTC | CASSQDPGQGYYNEQFF
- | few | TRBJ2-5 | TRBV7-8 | TGTGCCAGCAGTTATACGGTTGGGCCCCGGGAGACCCAGTACTTC | CASSYTVGPRETQYF
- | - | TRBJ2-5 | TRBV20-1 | TGCAGTGAGAAGTCGGGAGTGCGAGAGACCCAGTACTTC | CSEKSGVRETQYF
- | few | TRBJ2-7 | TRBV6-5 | TGTGCCAGCAGCCCGGACCACAGCGCGTCCTACGAGCAGTACTTC | CASSPDHSASYEQYF
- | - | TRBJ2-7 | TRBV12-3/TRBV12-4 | TGTGCCAGCAGTTGGGGACAAGCGCGGGACGAGCAGTACTTC | CASSWGQARDEQYF
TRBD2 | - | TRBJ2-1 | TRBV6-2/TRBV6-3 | TGTGCCAGCAGTTCAGGAACTAGCGGGAGGGCGCGGGAGCAGTTCTTC | CASSSGTSGRAREQFF
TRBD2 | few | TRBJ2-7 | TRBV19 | TGTGCCAGTAACCCGCGGGGGTACGCATACGAGCAGTACTTC | CASNPRGYAYEQYF
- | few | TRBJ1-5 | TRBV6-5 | TGTGCCAGCAGTCCGGGGACATACAATCAGCCCCAGCATTTT | CASSPGTYNQPQHF
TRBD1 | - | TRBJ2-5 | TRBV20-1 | TGCAGTGCTGTAACAGGGGACCAAGAGACCCAGTACTTC | CSAVTGDQETQYF
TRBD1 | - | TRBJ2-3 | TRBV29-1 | TGCAGCGTCTCGGGACAGGGGGGGGTGAGTGGCACAGATGCGCAGTATTTT | CSVSGQGGVSGTDAQYF
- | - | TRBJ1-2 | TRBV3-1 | TGTGCCAGCAGCCAAGCCCCGGGACAAGGACGTGACTACACCTTC | CASSQAPGQGRDYTF
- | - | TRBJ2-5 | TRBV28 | TGTGCCAGCAGTTTATTGGTCCCGCCGGGAGAGACCCAGTACTTC | CASSLLVPPGETQYF